Listed here are 23 T cell receptor beta chains from one sample, sequenced in a study of T cell repertoires in cytomegalovirus infection. TCRdb recomputed calls from the reads with MiXCR, one row per CDR3 protein. The sample shows approximately 110,000 distinct CDR3 sequences, around 30% of them seen only once. Their target antigens are unknown. Material: CD8+ T cells from cultured PBMCs, obtained from culture after CMV antigen stimulation. The receptors originated from a human donor in good health (CMV status not recorded). Some clones in this sample may be carry-over from other donors' samples.

This clonotype was detected many times. This chain joins TRBV7-6 and TRBJ2-5, with no clear D. The germline V and J ends were trimmed by 5 bases and 0 bases, with 10 bases remaining between them. Germline values: CDR1 SGHVS, CDR2 FNYEAQ. This CDR3 is built from 14 residues. The CDR3 nucleotides read TGTGCCAGCAGCATCGGCGGCCACCAAGAGACCCAGTACTTC. Translated, it gives CASSIGGHQETQYF.

A word on this clonotype: This may stem from a read error, because a much larger clone lies one nucleotide away. The missing conserved phenylalanine or tryptophan at the end of this CDR3 makes a read error likely. The chain links TRBV7-9 to TRBJ2-5, with no clear D. This CDR3 contains 16 residues. V was shortened by 2 bases and J by 7 bases, with 20 bases between the two germline ends. Germline assignment: CDR1 SEHNR and CDR2 FQNEAQ (reference sequence). CDR3: CASSLSLWTAAGTQYS. CDR3 bases: TGTGCCAGCAGCTTATCGTTATGGACGGCCGCCGGGACCCAGTACTCC.

This chain joins TRBV4-1 and TRBJ2-2; D unresolved. This CDR3 spans 14 amino acids. Trimming left V 0 bases short and J 7 bases short, with 9 bases between. Germline CDR1 reads MGHRA; CDR2 reads YSYEKL. The CDR3 loop is CASSQDKLGGELFF. The CDR3 bases are TGCGCCAGCAGCCAAGATAAACTCGGCGGGGAGCTGTTTTTT.

This clonotype was seen at least ten times. The V gene is TRBV19, the J gene TRBJ1-5; tentatively, D is TRBD1 (5 bases). V lost 5 bases and J 6 bases, leaving 17 bases between the germline ends. CDR3 length: 15 residues. Germline assignment: CDR1 LNHDA and CDR2 SQIVND (reference sequence). The CDR3 DNA is TGTGCCAGTAGTGGCAAGGGGACTCGGTTTCAGCCCCAGCATTTT. It yields the protein CASSGKGTRFQPQHF.

J is TRBJ2-4 and V is TRBV7-2; D remains ambiguous. The CDR3 has 16 amino acids. V gave up 4 bases and J gave up 1 base, with 14 bases separating them. Germline values: CDR1 SGHTA, CDR2 FQGNSA. For the CDR3, the DNA is TGTGCCAGCAGCTCTATCGGGCTTGGGGCCAAAAACATTCAGTACTTC. The encoded protein is CASSSIGLGAKNIQYF.

This chain joins TRBV6-1 and TRBJ2-1, with a weak D call TRBD1 (5 bases). The CDR3 consists of 13 residues. Per the germline V gene, CDR1 is MNHNS and CDR2 is SASEGT. Trimming removed 5 bases from V and 2 bases from J, with 7 bases in between. The CDR3: CASSMTAYNEQFF. The CDR3 DNA reads TGTGCCAGCAGTATGACAGCCTACAATGAGCAGTTCTTC.

This sequence joins TRBV15 and TRBJ2-3; 7 bases map to TRBD2. The J segment lost 9 bases and the V segment lost 9 bases, leaving 6 bases of the junction unmatched. The CDR3 runs to 11 residues. Germline V gene lookup returns CDR1 LNHNV and CDR2 YYDKDF (reference sequence). The CDR3, as DNA: TGTGCCACTGAAAGCGGGGCAACGCAGTATTTT. This codes for CATESGATQYF.

The chain is built from TRBV4-1 and TRBJ2-7; 8 nucleotides agree with TRBD1. From germline, CDR1 is MGHRA and CDR2 YSYEKL. The CDR3 extends over 14 amino acids. V lost 4 bases and J lost 4; bases outside the gene matches: 6. CDR3 sequence: CASSPGTGEYEQYF. DNA for the CDR3: TGCGCCAGCAGCCCCGGGACAGGTGAATACGAGCAGTACTTC.

The V gene is TRBV6-4, the J gene TRBJ2-5; D is possibly TRBD1 (5 bases). The CDR3 extends over 14 amino acids. V was shortened by 3 bases and J by 4 bases, with 12 bases between the two germline ends. The germline V gene has CDR1 MRHNA and CDR2 SNTAGT. CDR3 residues: CASSDDSSPETQYF. CDR3 DNA sequence: TGTGCCAGCAGTGATGACAGTAGTCCAGAGACCCAGTACTTC.

At least ten counts were recorded for this clonotype. In DNA, the CDR3 is TGTGCCAGCAGCTTACCGACGACAGGGTTGGACGAGCAGTACTTC. It codes for CASSLPTTGLDEQYF. The chain recombines TRBV7-2 with TRBJ2-7; 7 bases are a match to TRBD1. The J segment lost 5 bases and the V segment lost 2 bases, leaving 9 bases of the junction unmatched. The CDR3 length is 15 residues. Germline loops: CDR1 SGHTA, CDR2 FQGNSA.

The rearrangement uses TRBV27 and TRBJ2-7, with D uncertain. Germline V gene sequence: CDR1 MNHEY, CDR2 SMNVEV (reference sequence). Trimming removed 0 bases from V and 2 bases from J, with 8 bases in between. The CDR3 is made up of 14 amino acids. CDR3 sequence (DNA): TGTGCCAGCAGTTTATCGGCAGTCACCTACGAGCAGTACTTC. Its translation is CASSLSAVTYEQYF.

The rearrangement joins TRBV5-6 to TRBJ2-7; 8 bases align to TRBD1. Germline CDR1 reads SGHDT; CDR2 reads YYEEEE. With 3 bases clipped from V and 0 bases from J, the junction kept 5 bases outside the gene matches. The CDR3 runs to 15 residues. The CDR3 DNA follows: TGTGCCAGCAGCTCAGGACAGGGCTTCTCCTACGAGCAGTACTTC. It translates to CASSSGQGFSYEQYF.

The V call is TRBV5-1, the J call TRBJ1-1, with TRBD1 as a possible D gene (6 bases). Deletions cut 5 bases from V and 4 bases from J, with 15 bases between. The CDR3 is made up of 14 amino acids. The V gene's germline CDR1 is SGHRS and CDR2 YFSETQ. CDR3 sequence reads: CASRSEGGLTEAFF. The CDR3 DNA reads TGCGCCAGCAGATCCGAGGGGGGCCTCACTGAAGCTTTCTTT.

The chain has TRBV7-3 and TRBJ1-2; no reliable D call. The CDR3 is 10 amino acids. In germline, CDR1 is SGHTA, CDR2 FQGTGA. The V end lost 5 bases, the J end lost 9 bases, and 7 bases lay between the germline ends. CDR3 in amino acids: CASSDTRYTF. The CDR3 region has the DNA TGTGCCAGCAGCGACACCCGCTACACCTTC.

This clonotype has only a few counts. The gene calls are TRBV29-1 and TRBJ1-2, with unresolved D. The germline V gene encodes CDR1 SQVTM and CDR2 ANQGSEA. The CDR3 length is 11 residues. V was clipped by 0 bases and J by 8 bases, with 7 bases between them. CDR3 amino acids: CSVEDGGGYTF. The CDR3 DNA reads as TGCAGCGTTGAAGATGGAGGAGGCTACACCTTC.

This clonotype showed up just a few times. The chain is built from TRBV27 and TRBJ2-1; no clear D gene. Trimming left V 6 bases short and J 8 bases short, with 14 bases between. Germline V gene lookup returns CDR1 MNHEY and CDR2 SMNVEV (reference sequence). The CDR3 consists of 13 residues. CDR3 sequence (DNA): TGTGCCAGCAGCCACCGGGCCGTGGATGAGCAGTTCTTC. It translates to CASSHRAVDEQFF.

This clonotype was seen more than once but under ten times. The chain links TRBV28 to TRBJ1-2; D possibly corresponds to TRBD1 (5 bases). V gave up 9 bases and J gave up 5 bases, with 10 bases separating them. The CDR3 is 11 amino acids. Germline values: CDR1 MDHEN, CDR2 SYDVKM. The chain's CDR3 is CASLQGYGYTF. The CDR3 DNA is TGTGCCAGTCTTCAGGGTTATGGCTACACCTTC.

The V call is TRBV20-1, the J call TRBJ1-5; 7 bases are a match to TRBD1. Germline-derived CDR1 and CDR2 are DFQATT and SNEGSKA (reference sequence). The V and J ends lost 3 bases and 9 bases, in that order; junction bases with no gene match: 11. CDR3 length equals 14 residues. DNA of the CDR3: TGCAGTGCTAGCGGGACAGTTTATGGGGGGCCCCAGCATTTT. This codes for CSASGTVYGGPQHF.

This clonotype appeared many times. The CDR3 here is CASSSLGGFEESSYQETQYF. The CDR3 DNA follows: TGTGCCAGCAGCTCGCTTGGGGGGTTCGAAGAAAGCAGTTACCAAGAGACCCAGTACTTC. The chain carries TRBV7-9 and TRBJ2-5; a weak D match, TRBD2 (6 bases). Germline loops: CDR1 SEHNR, CDR2 FQNEAQ (reference sequence). Trimming took off 4 bases at V and 0 bases at J, with 27 bases between the two ends. CDR3 length: 20 amino acids.

This clonotype was observed at least ten times. The chain joins TRBV7-6 to TRBJ2-1; D is perhaps TRBD1 (6 bases). The CDR3 totals 16 residues. Germline V lookup: CDR1 SGHVS, CDR2 FNYEAQ. The V end lost 1 base, the J end lost 9 bases, and 19 bases lay between the germline ends. The CDR3 DNA follows: TGTGCCAGCAGCTTAGATGGGCGAGGGGGTTGGAGTGAGCAGTTCTTC. Residues: CASSLDGRGGWSEQFF. The whole variable domain, remainder taken from reference TRBV7-6 and TRBJ2-1, is GAGVSQSPRYKVTKRGQDVALRCDPISGHVSLYWYRQALGQGPEFLTYFNYEAQQDKSGLPNDRFSAERPEGSISTLTIQRTEQRDSAMYRCASSLDGRGGWSEQFFGPGTRLTVL.

The chain employs TRBV5-1 and TRBJ2-1; TRBD2 matches 8 bases. Germline values: CDR1 SGHRS, CDR2 YFSETQ. The J segment lost 2 bases and the V segment lost 3 bases, leaving 10 bases of the junction unmatched. CDR3 length equals 17 residues. CDR3 loop: CASSSEGLVVAYNEQFF. The CDR3 bases are TGCGCCAGCAGCTCAGAGGGACTAGTAGTCGCCTACAATGAGCAGTTCTTC. Drawing the rest from reference TRBV5-1 and TRBJ2-1, the complete variable domain is KAGVTQTPRYLIKTRGQQVTLSCSPISGHRSVSWYQQTPGQGLQFLFEYFSETQRNKGNFPGRFSGRQFSNSRSEMNVSTLELGDSALYLCASSSEGLVVAYNEQFFGPGTRLTVL.

This sequence joins TRBV12-3 or TRBV12-4 and TRBJ1-4, with a possible D match to TRBD1 (5 bases). This CDR3 contains 13 residues. Trimming took 6 bases from V and 8 from J, leaving 13 bases between them. CDR3 bases: TGTGCCAGCAGCCCCGTCGGGGGAGAAAAACTGTTTTTT. Its protein is CASSPVGGEKLFF.

The chain joins TRBV27 to TRBJ2-2; 9 nucleotides agree with TRBD1. The CDR3 extends over 17 amino acids. The J segment lost 4 bases and the V segment lost 8 bases, leaving 14 bases of the junction unmatched. In germline, CDR1 is MNHEY, CDR2 SMNVEV (reference sequence). The CDR3 is CASAVWMGQGSTGELFF. The CDR3 DNA sequence: TGTGCCAGCGCAGTTTGGATGGGACAGGGATCCACCGGGGAGCTGTTTTTT.